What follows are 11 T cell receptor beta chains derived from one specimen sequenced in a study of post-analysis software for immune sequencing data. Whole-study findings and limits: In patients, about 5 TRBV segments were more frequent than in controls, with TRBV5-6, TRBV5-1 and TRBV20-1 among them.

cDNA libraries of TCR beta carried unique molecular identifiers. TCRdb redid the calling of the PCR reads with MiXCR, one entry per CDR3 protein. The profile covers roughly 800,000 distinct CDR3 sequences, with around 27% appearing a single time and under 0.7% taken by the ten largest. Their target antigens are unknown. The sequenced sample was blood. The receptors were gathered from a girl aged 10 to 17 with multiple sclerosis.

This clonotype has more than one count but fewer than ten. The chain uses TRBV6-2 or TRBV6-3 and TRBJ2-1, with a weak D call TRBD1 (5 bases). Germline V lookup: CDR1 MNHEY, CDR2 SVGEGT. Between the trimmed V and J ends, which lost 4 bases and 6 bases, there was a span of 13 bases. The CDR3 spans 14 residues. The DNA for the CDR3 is TGTGCCAGCAGTTCCGGACAAGGGGTCAATGAGCAGTTCTTC. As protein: CASSSGQGVNEQFF.

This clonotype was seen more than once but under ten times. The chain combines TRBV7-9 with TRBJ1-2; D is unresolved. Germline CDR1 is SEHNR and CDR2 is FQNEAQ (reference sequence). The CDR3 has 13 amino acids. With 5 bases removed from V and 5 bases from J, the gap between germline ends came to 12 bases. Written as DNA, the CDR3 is TGTGCCAGCAGCCCCGTACCACCTTATGGCTACACCTTC. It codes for CASSPVPPYGYTF.

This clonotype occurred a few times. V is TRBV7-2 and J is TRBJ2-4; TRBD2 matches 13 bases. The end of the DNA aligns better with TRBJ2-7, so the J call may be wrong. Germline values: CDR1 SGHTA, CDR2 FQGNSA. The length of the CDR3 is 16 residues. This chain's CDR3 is CASSSSPGLAGYEQYF. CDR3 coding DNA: TGTGCCAGCAGCTCCTCCCCGGGACTAGCGGGATACGAGCAGTACTTC.

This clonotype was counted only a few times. CDR3 nucleotide sequence: TGCGCCAGCGCGGGGCGTTTTAGCACAGATACGCAGTATTTT. It yields the protein CASAGRFSTDTQYF. The V gene is TRBV5-1, the J gene TRBJ2-3; D possibly corresponds to TRBD2 (6 bases). V was clipped by 7 bases and J by 0 bases, with 12 bases between them. Germline CDR1 and CDR2: SGHRS and YFSETQ. There are 14 residues in the CDR3.

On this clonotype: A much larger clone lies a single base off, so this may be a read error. The CDR3 is CRRNGRLSTGTQYF. The CDR3 DNA is TGCAGGAGGAACGGCAGGCTCAGCACAGGTACGCAGTATTTT. The chain links TRBV29-1 to TRBJ2-3, with D possibly being TRBD1 (5 bases). CDR3 length: 14 amino acids. The V gene's germline CDR1 is SQVTM and CDR2 ANQGSEA.

CDR3 in DNA: TGTGCCAGCAGCAAATGCATACAGGGGATCCATGGCTACACCTTC. Translation: CASSKCIQGIHGYTF. The J gene is TRBJ1-2, the V gene TRBV21-1; the listed D gene, TRBD1, was not tested against the DNA. TRBV21-1 is shown as a pseudogene. The CDR3 has 15 amino acids.

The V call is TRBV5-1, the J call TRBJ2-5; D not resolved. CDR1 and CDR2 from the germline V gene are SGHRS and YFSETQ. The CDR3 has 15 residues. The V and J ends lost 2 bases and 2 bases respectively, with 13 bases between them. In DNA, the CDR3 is TGCGCCAGCAGCTTAGCCCGGACGGTTCAAGAGACCCAGTACTTC. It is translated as CASSLARTVQETQYF.

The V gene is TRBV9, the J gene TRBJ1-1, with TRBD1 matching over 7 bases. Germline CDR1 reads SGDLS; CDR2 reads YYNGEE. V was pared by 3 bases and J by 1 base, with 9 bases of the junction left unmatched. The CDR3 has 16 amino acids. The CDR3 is CASSDAQTGTNTEAFF. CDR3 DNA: TGTGCCAGCAGCGACGCCCAGACAGGGACGAACACTGAAGCTTTCTTT.

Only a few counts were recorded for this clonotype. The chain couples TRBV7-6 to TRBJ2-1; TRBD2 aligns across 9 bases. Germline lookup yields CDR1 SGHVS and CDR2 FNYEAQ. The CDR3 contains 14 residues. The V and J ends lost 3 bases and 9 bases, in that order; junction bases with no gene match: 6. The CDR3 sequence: CASSFSGRYGEQFF. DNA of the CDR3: TGTGCCAGCAGCTTCAGCGGGAGGTACGGTGAGCAGTTCTTC. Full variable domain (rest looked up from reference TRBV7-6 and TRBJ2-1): GAGVSQSPRYKVTKRGQDVALRCDPISGHVSLYWYRQALGQGPEFLTYFNYEAQQDKSGLPNDRFSAERPEGSISTLTIQRTEQRDSAMYRCASSFSGRYGEQFFGPGTRLTVL.

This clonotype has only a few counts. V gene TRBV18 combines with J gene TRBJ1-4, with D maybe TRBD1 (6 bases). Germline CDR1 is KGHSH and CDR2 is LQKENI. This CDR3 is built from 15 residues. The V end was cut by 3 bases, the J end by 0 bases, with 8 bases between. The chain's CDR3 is CASSPRGSTNEKLFF. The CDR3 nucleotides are TGTGCCAGCTCACCCAGGGGATCAACTAATGAAAAACTGTTTTTT.

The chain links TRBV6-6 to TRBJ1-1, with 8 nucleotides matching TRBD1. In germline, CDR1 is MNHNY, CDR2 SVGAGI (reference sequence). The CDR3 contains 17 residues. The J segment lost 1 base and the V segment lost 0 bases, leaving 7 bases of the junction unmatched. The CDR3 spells CASSYSTKGQANTEAFF. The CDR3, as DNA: TGTGCCAGCAGTTACTCGACGAAGGGACAGGCGAACACTGAAGCTTTCTTT.